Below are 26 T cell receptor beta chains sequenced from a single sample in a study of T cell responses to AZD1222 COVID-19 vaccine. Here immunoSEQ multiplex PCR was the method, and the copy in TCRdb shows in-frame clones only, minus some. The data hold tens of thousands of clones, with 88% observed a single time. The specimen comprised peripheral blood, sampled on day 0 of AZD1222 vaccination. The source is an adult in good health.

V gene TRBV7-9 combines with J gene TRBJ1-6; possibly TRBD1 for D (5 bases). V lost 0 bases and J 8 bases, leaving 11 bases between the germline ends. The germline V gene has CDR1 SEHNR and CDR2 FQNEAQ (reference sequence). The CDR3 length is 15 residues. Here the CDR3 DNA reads TGTGCCAGCAGCTTAGCTGGCAGGGCGGATTCACCCCTCCACTTT. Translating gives CASSLAGRADSPLHF.

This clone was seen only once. The CDR3 is CASSREIDPREKLFF. In nucleotides, the CDR3 is TGTGCCAGCAGCCGAGAGATAGACCCCCGGGAAAAACTGTTTTTT. The genes are TRBV4-2 and TRBJ1-4; no clear D. This CDR3 has 15 residues. The V end lost 4 bases, the J end lost 8 bases, and 17 bases lay between the germline ends. Germline CDR1 and CDR2: LGHNA and YNFKEQ.

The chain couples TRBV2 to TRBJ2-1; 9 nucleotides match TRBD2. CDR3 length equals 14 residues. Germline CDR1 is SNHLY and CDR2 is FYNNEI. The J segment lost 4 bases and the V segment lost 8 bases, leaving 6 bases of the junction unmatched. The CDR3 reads CASFDSGGYNEQFF. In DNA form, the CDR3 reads TGTGCCAGCTTTGATAGCGGGGGATACAATGAGCAGTTCTTC.

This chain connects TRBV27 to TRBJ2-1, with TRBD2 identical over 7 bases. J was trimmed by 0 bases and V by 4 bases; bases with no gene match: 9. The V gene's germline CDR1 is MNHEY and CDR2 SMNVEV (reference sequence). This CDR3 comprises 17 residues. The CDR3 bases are TGTGCCAGCAGTTGGTCCGGGGGGACGGTCTCCTACAATGAGCAGTTCTTC. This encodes CASSWSGGTVSYNEQFF.

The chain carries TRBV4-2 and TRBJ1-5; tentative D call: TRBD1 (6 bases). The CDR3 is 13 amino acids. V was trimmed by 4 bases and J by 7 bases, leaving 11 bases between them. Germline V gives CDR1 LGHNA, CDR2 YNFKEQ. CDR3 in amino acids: CASSRDTGQPQHF. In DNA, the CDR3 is TGTGCCAGCAGCCGGGACACGGGCCAGCCCCAGCATTTT.

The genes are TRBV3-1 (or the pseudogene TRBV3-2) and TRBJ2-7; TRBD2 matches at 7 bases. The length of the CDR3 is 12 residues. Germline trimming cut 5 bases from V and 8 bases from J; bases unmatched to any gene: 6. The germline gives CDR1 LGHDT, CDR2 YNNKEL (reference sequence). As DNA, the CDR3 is TGTGCCAGCAGCTGGGGAGGGACCCAGCAGTACTTC. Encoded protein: CASSWGGTQQYF.

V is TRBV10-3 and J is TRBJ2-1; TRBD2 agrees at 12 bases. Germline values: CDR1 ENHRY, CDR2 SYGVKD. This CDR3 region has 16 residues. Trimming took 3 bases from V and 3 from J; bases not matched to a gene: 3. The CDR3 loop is CAISDKLAGGYNEQFF. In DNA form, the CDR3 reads TGTGCCATCAGTGATAAACTAGCGGGGGGCTACAATGAGCAGTTCTTC.

DNA of the CDR3: TGTGCCACGGGACGGGCAGGCAATGAGCAGTTCTTC. This gives the protein CATGRAGNEQFF. The rearrangement links TRBV24-1 to TRBJ2-1, with D possibly being TRBD1 or TRBD2 (5 bases each). Looked up from germline, CDR1 is KGHDR and CDR2 is SFDVKD. The CDR3 spans 12 residues. Trimming removed 10 bases from V and 6 bases from J, with 12 bases in between.

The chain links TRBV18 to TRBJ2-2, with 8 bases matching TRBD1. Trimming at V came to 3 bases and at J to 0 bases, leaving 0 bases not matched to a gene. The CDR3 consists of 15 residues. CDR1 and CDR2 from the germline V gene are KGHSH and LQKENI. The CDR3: CASSPGQANTGELFF. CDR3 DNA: TGTGCCAGCTCACCGGGACAGGCGAACACCGGGGAGCTGTTTTTT.

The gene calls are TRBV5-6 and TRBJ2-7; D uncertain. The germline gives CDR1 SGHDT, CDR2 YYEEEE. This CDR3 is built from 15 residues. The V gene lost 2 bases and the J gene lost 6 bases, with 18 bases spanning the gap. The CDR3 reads CASSFPVTIKSEQYF. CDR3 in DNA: TGTGCCAGCAGCTTCCCGGTCACCATTAAGAGCGAGCAGTACTTC.

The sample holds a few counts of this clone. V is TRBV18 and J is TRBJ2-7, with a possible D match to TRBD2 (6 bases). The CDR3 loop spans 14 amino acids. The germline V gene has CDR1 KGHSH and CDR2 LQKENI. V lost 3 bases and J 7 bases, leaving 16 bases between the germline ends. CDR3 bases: TGTGCCAGCTCACCCTTGGAGGGCGTTAAGGAGCAGTACTTC. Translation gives CASSPLEGVKEQYF.

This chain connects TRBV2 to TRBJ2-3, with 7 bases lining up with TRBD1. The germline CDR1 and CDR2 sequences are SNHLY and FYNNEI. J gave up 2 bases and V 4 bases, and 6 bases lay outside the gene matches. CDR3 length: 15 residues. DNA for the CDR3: TGTGCCAGCAGTGTACAGGGGTCGAACACAGATACGCAGTATTTT. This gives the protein CASSVQGSNTDTQYF. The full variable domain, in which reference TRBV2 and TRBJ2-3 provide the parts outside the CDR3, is EPEVTQTPSHQVTQMGQEVILRCVPISNHLYFYWYRQILGQKVEFLVSFYNNEISEKSEIFDDQFSVERPDGSNFTLKIRSTKLEDSAMYFCASSVQGSNTDTQYFGPGTRLTVL.

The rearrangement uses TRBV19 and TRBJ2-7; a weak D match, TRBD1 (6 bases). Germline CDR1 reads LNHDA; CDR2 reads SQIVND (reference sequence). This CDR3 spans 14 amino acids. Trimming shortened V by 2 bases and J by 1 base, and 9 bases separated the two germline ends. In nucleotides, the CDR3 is TGTGCCAGTAGTATAACAGGGCCATCCTACGAGCAGTACTTC. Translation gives CASSITGPSYEQYF.

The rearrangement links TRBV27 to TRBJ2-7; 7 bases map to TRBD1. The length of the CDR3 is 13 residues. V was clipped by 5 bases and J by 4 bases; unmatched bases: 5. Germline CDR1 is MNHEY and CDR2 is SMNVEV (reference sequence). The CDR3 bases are TGTGCCAGCAGTCTCAACAGGGGTTACGAGCAGTACTTC. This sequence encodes CASSLNRGYEQYF.

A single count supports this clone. The CDR3 loop is CASSHFGQGANYGYTF. As DNA, the CDR3 is TGCGCCAGCAGCCACTTTGGACAGGGGGCTAACTATGGCTACACCTTC. V and J are TRBV4-3 and TRBJ1-2; TRBD1 aligns across 10 bases. The V gene end was trimmed by 3 bases and the J gene end by 0 bases; junction bases not matched to a gene: 4. This CDR3 has 16 amino acids. Germline lookup yields CDR1 LGHNA and CDR2 YSLEER.

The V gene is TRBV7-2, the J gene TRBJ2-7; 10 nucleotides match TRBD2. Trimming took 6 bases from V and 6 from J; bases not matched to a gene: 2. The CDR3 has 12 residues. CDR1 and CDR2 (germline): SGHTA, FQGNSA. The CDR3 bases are TGTGCCAGCAGGGCTAGCGGGAGCGAGCAGTACTTC. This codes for CASRASGSEQYF.

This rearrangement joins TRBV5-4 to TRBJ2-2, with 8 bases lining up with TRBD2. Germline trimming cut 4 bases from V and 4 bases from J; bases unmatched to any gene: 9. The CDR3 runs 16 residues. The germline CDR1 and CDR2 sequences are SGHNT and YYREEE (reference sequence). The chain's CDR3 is CASSPSKRGITGELFF. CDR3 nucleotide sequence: TGTGCCAGCAGCCCCTCTAAGCGGGGGATCACCGGGGAGCTGTTTTTT.

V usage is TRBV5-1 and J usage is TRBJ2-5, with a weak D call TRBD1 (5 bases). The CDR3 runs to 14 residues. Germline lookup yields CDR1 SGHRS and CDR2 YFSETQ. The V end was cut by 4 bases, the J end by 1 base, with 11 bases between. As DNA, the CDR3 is TGCGCCAGCAGCCCACAGGTTCCCCAAGAGACCCAGTACTTC. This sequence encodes CASSPQVPQETQYF. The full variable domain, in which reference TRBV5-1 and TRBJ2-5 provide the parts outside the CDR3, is KAGVTQTPRYLIKTRGQQVTLSCSPISGHRSVSWYQQTPGQGLQFLFEYFSETQRNKGNFPGRFSGRQFSNSRSEMNVSTLELGDSALYLCASSPQVPQETQYFGPGTRLLVL.

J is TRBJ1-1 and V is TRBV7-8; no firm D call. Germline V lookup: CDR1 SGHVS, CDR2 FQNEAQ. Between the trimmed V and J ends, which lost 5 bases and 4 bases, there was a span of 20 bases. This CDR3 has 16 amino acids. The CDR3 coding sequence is TGTGCCAGCAGCCCACTCCCGGGCTGGGAGAGCACTGAAGCTTTCTTT. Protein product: CASSPLPGWESTEAFF.

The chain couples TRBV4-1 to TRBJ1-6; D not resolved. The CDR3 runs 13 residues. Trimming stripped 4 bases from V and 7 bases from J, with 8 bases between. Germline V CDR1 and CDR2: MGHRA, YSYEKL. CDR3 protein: CASSRGTNSPLHF. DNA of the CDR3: TGCGCCAGCAGCCGAGGAACGAATTCACCCCTCCACTTT.

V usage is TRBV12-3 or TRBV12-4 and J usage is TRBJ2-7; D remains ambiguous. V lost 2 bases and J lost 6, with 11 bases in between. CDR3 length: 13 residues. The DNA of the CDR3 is TGTGCCAGCAGTTTACCCGTCCGAGGCGAGCAGTACTTC. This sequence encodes CASSLPVRGEQYF.

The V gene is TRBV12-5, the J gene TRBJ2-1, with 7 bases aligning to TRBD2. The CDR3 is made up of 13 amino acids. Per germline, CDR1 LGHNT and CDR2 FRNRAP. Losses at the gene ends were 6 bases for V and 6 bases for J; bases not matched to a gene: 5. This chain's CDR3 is CASGRAGSNEQFF. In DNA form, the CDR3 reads TGTGCTAGTGGACGAGCGGGGAGCAATGAGCAGTTCTTC.

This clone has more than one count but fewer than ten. CDR3 protein: CASSPGTGQGAREQYF. The DNA for the CDR3 is TGCGCCAGCAGCCCAGGAACGGGACAGGGGGCGCGTGAGCAGTACTTC. The chain carries TRBV5-1 and TRBJ2-7, with 12 bases identical to TRBD1. The CDR3 spans 16 residues. CDR1 is SGHRS and CDR2 is YFSETQ in the germline V gene. The trim removed 4 bases at V and 7 bases at J, leaving 12 bases unmatched.

As DNA, the CDR3 is TGTGCCAGCAGTTCTAGGGGACTCCACACAGATACGCAGTATTTT. It yields the protein CASSSRGLHTDTQYF. The chain uses TRBV6-5 and TRBJ2-3, with D possibly being TRBD2 (6 bases). Between the trimmed V and J ends, which lost 4 bases and 2 bases, there was a span of 13 bases. Germline lookup yields CDR1 MNHEY and CDR2 SVGAGI. This CDR3 has 15 residues.

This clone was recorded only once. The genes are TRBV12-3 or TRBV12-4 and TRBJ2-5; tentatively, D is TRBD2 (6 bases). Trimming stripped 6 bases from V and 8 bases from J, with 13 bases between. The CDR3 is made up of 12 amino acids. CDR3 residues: CASRVGGTTQYF. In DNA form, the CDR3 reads TGTGCCAGCAGGGTAGGAGGGACTACCCAGTACTTC.

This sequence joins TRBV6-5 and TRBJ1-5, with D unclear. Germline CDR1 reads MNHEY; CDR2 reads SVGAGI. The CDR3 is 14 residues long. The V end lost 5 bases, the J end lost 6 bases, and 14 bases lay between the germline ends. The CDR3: CASSLPLRGQPQHF. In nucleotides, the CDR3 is TGTGCCAGCAGTCTCCCCCTGCGAGGTCAGCCCCAGCATTTT.